This T cell receptor (beta chain) was recovered during a study of T cells in Graves' hyperthyroidism and ophthalmopathy. Amplification of TCR beta CDR3 regions was performed using RNA transcripts as template. The TCR CDR3 was amplified in a first-round RT-PCR using the HTBI primer set. TCRdb processed the multiplex PCR reads anew with MiXCR; each CDR3 protein has one entry. The sample holds 310,000 or so distinct CDR3 sequences, approximately 15% seen once. The CDR3 runs 15 residues. Germline CDR1 and CDR2: SGHAT and FQNNGV. Germline trimming cut 6 bases from V and 5 bases from J; bases unmatched to any gene: 11. Any patient presenting with uncontrolled infection, other autoimmune disease, pregnancy or lactation was left out.

The chain has TRBV11-2 and TRBJ2-5, with 8 positions matching TRBD2. Source material: blood. This sequence was found in a woman aged 60-70 years with Graves' ophthalmopathy. CDR3 region: CASRRDSGGAETQYF. The CDR3 region has the DNA TGTGCCAGCAGGAGGGACTCCGGGGGGGCGGAGACCCAGTACTTC. The entire variable domain, with the rest obtained from reference TRBV11-2 and TRBJ2-5, is as follows: EAGVAQSPRYKIIEKRQSVAFWCNPISGHATLYWYQQILGQGPKLLIQFQNNGVVDDSQLPKDRFSAERLKGVDSTLKIQPAKLEDSAVYLCASRRDSGGAETQYFGPGTRLLVL.